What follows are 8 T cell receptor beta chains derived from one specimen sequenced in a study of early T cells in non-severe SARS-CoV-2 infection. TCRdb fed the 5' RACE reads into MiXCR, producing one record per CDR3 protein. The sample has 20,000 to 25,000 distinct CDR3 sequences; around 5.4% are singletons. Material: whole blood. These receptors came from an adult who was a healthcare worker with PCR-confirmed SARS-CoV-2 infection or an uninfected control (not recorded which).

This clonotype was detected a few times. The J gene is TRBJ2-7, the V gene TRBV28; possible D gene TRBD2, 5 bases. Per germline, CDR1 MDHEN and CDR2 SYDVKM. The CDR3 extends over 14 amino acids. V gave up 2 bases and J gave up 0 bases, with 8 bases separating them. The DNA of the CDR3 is TGTGCCAGCAGTTTAGCGGGTAGCTCCTACGAGCAGTACTTC. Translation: CASSLAGSSYEQYF.

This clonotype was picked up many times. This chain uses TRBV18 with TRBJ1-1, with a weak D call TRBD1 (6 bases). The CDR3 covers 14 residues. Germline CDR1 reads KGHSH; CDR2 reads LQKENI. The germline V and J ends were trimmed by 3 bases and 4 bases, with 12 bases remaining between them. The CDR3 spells CASSPRTEGTEAFF. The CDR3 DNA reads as TGTGCCAGCTCACCCCGGACAGAAGGCACTGAAGCTTTCTTT. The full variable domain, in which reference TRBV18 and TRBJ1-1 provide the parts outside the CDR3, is NAGVMQNPRHLVRRRGQEARLRCSPMKGHSHVYWYRQLPEEGLKFMVYLQKENIIDESGMPKERFSAEFPKEGPSILRIQQVVRGDSAAYFCASSPRTEGTEAFFGQGTRLTVV.

The CDR3 nucleotides read TGTGCCAGCAGTTACTCGATACAGGGTGGGAACACTGAAGCTTTCTTT. It codes for CASSYSIQGGNTEAFF. The chain carries TRBV6-5 and TRBJ1-1, with D possibly matching TRBD1 (6 bases). Germline CDR1 and CDR2: MNHEY and SVGAGI. The CDR3 runs 16 residues. V gave up 0 bases and J gave up 1 base, with 12 bases separating them.

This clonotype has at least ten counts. CDR3 DNA: TGCAGTGCTAGAGATGAGCGCTACCACTCCTACAATGAGCAGTTCTTC. As protein: CSARDERYHSYNEQFF. This chain connects TRBV20-1 to TRBJ2-1; no firm D call. Trimming cost V 0 bases and J 0 bases, with 12 bases left between them. Germline CDR1 is DFQATT and CDR2 is SNEGSKA (reference sequence). The CDR3 has 16 residues.

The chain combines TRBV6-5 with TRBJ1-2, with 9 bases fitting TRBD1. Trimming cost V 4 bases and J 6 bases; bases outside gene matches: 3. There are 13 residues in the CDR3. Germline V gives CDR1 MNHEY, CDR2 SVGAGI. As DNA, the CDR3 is TGTGCCAGCAGTTGGACAGGGGAGGATGGCTACACCTTC. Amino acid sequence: CASSWTGEDGYTF.

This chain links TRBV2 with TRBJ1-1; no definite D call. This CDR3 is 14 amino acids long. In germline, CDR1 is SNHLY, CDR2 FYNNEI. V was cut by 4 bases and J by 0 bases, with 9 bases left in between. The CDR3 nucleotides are TGTGCCAGCAGTGTTGTGCAAATGAACACTGAAGCTTTCTTT. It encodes CASSVVQMNTEAFF.

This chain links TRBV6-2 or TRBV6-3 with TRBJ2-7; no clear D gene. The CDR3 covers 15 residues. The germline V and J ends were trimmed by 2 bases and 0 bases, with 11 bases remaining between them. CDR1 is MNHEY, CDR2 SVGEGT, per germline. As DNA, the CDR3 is TGTGCCAGCAGTTACAGTCCGGGTTTCTCCTACGAGCAGTACTTC. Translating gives CASSYSPGFSYEQYF.

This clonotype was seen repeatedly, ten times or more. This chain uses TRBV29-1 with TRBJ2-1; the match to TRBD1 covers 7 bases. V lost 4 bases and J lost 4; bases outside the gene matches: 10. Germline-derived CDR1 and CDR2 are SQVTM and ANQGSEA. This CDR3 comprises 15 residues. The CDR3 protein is CSVGGHRGLYNEQFF. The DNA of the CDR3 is TGCAGCGTTGGGGGACACAGGGGTCTATACAATGAGCAGTTCTTC.